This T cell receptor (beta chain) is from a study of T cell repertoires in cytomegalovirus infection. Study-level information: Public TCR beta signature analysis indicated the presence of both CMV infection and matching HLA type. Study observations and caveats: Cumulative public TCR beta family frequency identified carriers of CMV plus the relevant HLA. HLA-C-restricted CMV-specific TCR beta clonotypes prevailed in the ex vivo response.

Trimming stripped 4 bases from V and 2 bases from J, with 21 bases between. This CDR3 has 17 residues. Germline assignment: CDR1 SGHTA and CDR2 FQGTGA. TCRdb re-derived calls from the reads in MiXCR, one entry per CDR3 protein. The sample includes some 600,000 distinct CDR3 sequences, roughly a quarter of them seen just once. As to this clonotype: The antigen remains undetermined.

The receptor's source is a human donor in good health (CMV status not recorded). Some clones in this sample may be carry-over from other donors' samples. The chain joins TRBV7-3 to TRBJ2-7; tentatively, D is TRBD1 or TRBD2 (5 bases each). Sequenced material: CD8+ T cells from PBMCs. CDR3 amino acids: CASSSVRWGSRAYEQYV. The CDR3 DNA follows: TGTGCCAGCAGCTCCGTGCGTTGGGGGTCGCGAGCCTACGAGCAGTACGTC.